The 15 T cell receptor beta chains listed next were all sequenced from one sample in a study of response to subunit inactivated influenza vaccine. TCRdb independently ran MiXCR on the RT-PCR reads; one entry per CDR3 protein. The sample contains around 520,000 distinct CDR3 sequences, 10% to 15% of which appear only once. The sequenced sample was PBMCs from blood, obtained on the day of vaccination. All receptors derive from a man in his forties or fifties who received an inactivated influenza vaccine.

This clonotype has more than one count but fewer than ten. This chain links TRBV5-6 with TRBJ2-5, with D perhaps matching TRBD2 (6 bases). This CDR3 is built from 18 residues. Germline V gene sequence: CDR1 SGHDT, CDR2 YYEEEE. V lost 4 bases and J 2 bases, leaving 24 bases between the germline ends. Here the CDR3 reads CASSSGFLSRGDQETQYF. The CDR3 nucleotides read TGTGCCAGCAGCAGCGGGTTTTTGTCAAGGGGTGATCAAGAGACCCAGTACTTC.

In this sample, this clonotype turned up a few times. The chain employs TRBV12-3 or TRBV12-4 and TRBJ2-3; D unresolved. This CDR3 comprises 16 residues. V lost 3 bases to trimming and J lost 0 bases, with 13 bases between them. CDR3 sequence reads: CASSFDPRRSTDTQYF. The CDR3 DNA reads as TGTGCCAGCAGTTTTGATCCACGCCGTAGCACAGATACGCAGTATTTT.

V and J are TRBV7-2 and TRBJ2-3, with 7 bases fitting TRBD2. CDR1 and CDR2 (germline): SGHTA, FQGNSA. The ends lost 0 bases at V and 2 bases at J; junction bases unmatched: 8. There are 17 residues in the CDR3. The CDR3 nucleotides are TGTGCCAGCAGCTTAGCGCTGGGGGGGGAGTTCACAGATACGCAGTATTTT. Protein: CASSLALGGEFTDTQYF.

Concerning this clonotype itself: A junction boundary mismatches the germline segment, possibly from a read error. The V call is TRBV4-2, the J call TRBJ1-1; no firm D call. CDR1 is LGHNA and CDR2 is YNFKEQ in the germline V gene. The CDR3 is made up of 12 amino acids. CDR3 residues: CASSQEPRRALF. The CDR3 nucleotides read TGTGCCAGCAGCCAAGAGCCCCGGAGGGCTCTCTTT.

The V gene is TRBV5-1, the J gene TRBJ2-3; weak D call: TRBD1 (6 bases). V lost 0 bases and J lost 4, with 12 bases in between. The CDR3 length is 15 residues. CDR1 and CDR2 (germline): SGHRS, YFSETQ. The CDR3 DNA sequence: TGCGCCAGCAGCTTGGACCAGGGGTGGGCAGATACGCAGTATTTT. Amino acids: CASSLDQGWADTQYF.

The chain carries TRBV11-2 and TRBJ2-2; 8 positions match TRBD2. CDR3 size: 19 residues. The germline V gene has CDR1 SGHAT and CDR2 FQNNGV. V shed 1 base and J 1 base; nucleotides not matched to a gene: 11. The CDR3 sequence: CASSLVGYVLAGNTGELFF. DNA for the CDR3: TGTGCCAGCAGCTTAGTCGGTTATGTTCTAGCGGGGAACACCGGGGAGCTGTTTTTT.

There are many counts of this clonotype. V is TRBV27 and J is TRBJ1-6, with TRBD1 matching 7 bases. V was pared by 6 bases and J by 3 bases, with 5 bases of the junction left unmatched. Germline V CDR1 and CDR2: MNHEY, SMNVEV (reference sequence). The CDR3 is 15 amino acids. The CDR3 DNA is TGTGCCAGCAGCCCCCGGGACAGCTATAATTCACCCCTCCACTTT. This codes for CASSPRDSYNSPLHF.

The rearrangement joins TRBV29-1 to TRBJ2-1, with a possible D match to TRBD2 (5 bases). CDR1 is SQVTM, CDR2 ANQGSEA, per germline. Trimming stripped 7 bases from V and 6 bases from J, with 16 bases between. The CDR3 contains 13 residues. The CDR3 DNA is TGCAGCGGCAACCCGCGGGCTACCAATGAGCAGTTCTTC. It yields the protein CSGNPRATNEQFF.

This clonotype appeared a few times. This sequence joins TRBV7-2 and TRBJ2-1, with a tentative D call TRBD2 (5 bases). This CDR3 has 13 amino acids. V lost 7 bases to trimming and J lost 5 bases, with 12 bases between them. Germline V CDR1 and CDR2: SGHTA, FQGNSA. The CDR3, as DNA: TGTGCCAGCACCCGGGGAGTAGACAATGAGCAGTTCTTC. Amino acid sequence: CASTRGVDNEQFF.

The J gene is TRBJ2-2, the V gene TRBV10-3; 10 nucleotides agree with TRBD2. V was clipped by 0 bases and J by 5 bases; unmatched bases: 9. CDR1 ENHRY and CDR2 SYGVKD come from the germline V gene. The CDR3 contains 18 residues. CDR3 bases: TGTGCCATCAGTGAGTCCGCGGGACTAGCGCCCCGGACCGGGGAGCTGTTTTTT. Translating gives CAISESAGLAPRTGELFF.

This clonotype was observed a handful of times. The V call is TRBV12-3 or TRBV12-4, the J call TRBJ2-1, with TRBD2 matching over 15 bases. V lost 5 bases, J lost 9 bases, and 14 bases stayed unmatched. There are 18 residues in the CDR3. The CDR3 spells CASSLLGLAGGRSGEQFF. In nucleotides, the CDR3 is TGTGCCAGCAGTCTTCTCGGACTAGCGGGAGGGAGGTCGGGTGAGCAGTTCTTC.

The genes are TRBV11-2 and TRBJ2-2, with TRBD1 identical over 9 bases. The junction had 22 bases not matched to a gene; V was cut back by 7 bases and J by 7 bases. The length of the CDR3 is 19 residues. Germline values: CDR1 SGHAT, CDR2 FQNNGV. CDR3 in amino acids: CASNLLAPSGTGRSGELFF. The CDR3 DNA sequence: TGTGCCAGCAACCTCTTAGCCCCTTCCGGGACAGGGCGGAGCGGGGAGCTGTTTTTT.

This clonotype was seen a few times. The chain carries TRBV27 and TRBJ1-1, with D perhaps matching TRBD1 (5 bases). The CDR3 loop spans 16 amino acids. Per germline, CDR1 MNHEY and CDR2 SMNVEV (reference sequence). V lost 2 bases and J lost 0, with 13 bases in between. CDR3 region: CASSLLAGRMNTEAFF. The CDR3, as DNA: TGTGCCAGCAGTTTACTTGCAGGGCGAATGAACACTGAAGCTTTCTTT.

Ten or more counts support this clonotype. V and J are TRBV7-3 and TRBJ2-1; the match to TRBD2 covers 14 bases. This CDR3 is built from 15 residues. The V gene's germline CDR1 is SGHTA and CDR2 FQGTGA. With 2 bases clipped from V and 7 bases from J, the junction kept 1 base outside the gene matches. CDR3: CASSLGTSGSNEQFF. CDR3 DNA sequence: TGTGCCAGCAGCTTAGGGACTAGCGGGAGTAATGAGCAGTTCTTC.

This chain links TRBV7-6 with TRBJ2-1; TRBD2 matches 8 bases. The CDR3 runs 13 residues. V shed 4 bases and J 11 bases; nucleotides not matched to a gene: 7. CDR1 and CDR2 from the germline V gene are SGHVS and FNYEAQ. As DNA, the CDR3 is TGTGCCAGCAGCTCGGGGGGGAGCGGGCAGCAGTTCTTC. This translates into CASSSGGSGQQFF.